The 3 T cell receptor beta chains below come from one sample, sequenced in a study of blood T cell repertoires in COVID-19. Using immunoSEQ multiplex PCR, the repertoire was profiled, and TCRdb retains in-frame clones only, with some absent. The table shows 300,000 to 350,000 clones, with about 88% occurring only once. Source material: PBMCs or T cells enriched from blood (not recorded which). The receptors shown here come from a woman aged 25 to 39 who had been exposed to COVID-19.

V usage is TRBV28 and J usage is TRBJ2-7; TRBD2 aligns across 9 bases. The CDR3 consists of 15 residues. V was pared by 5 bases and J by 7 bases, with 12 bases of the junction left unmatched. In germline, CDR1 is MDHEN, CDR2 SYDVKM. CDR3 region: CASSPLLAGLGEQYF. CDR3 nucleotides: TGTGCCAGCAGTCCCCTTCTAGCGGGACTCGGAGAGCAGTACTTC. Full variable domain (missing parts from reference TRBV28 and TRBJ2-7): DVKVTQSSRYLVKRTGEKVFLECVQDMDHENMFWYRQDPGLGLRLIYFSYDVKMKEKGDIPEGYSVSREKKERFSLILESASTNQTSMYLCASSPLLAGLGEQYFGPGTRLTVT.

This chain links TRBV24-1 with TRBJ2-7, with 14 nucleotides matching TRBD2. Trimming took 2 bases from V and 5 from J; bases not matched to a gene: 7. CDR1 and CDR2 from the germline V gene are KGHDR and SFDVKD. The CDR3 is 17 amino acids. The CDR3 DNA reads TGTGCCACCAGTGATTCTGGGACTAGCGGGAGAAAAGACGAGCAGTACTTC. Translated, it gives CATSDSGTSGRKDEQYF.

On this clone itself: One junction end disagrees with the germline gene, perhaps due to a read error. The CDR3 sequence: CASRSNSEAFF. DNA of the CDR3: TGTGCCAGCAGGTCGAACAGTGAAGCTTTCTTT. V is TRBV7-3 and J is TRBJ1-1; D gene uncertain. CDR3 size: 11 residues. From germline, CDR1 is SGHTA and CDR2 FQGTGA.